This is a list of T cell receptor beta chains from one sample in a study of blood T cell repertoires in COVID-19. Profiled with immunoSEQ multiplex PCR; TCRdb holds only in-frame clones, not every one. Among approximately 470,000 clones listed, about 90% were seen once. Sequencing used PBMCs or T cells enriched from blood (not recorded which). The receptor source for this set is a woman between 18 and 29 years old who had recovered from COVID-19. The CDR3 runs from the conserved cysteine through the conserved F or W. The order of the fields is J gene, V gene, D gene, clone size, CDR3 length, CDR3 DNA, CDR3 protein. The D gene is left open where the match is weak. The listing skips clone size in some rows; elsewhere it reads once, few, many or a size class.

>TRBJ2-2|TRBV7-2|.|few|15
TGTGCCAGCAGCTTGGTGGGGGGGGCCGAAGGGGAGCTGTTTTTT
CASSLVGGAEGELFF
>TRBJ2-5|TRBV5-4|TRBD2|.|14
TGTGCCAGCAGCTTAGCGGGGGCACAAGAGACCCAGTACTTC
CASSLAGAQETQYF
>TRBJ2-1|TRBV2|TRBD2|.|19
TGTGCCAGCACCCTAGGGGGACTAGCGGGGGGTAGCTCCTACAATGAGCAGTTCTTC
CASTLGGLAGGSSYNEQFF
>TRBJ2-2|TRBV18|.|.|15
TGTGCCAGCTCACCGTCAGAGGGCCGCACCGGGGAGCTGTTTTTT
CASSPSEGRTGELFF
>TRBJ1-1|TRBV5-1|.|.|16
TGCGCCAGCCTCGCGGGGGCGGATGGGGTTGGCACTGAAGCTTTCTTT
CASLAGADGVGTEAFF
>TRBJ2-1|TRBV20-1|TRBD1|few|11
TGCAGTGCTAACAGGGGGAATGAGCAGTTCTTC
CSANRGNEQFF
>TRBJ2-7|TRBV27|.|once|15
TGTGCCAGCAGTTTATCCGGCGGGGAAAACTACGAGCAGTACTTC
CASSLSGGENYEQYF
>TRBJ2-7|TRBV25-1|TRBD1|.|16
TGTGCCAGCAGTGAATATATGACAGGGGGTGATCACGAGCAGTACTTC
CASSEYMTGGDHEQYF
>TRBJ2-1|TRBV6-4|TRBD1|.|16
TGTGCCAGCAGTGACGGACAGGTGACAACCTACAATGAGCAGTTCTTC
CASSDGQVTTYNEQFF
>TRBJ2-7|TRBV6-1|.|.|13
TGTGCCAGCAGTGAAAACAGGGTGTACGAGCAGTACTTC
CASSENRVYEQYF
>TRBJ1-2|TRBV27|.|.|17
TGTGCCAGCAGTTTATCCGTTTCGCCAGGGGATAACTATGGCTACACCTTC
CASSLSVSPGDNYGYTF
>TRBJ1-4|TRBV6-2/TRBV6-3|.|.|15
TGTGCCAGCAGTTACCGGACGGCCGGGGGTGAAAAACTGTTTTTT
CASSYRTAGGEKLFF
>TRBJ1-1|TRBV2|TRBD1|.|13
TGTGCCAGCACCGGACAGGGGGGCACTGAAGCTTTCTTT
CASTGQGGTEAFF
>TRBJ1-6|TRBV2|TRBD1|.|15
TGTGCCAGCAGAGGGACAGGGGGAGAAAATTCACCCCTCCACTTT
CASRGTGGENSPLHF
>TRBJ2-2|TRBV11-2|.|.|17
TGTGCCAGCAGCTTAACGGGGAACAGCTTAAACACCGGGGAGCTGTTTTTT
CASSLTGNSLNTGELFF
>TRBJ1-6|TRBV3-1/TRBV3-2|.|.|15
TGTGCCAGCAGCCAAGGGCGAGGGCTCAATTCACCCCTCCACTTT
CASSQGRGLNSPLHF
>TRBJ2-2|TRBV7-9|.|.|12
TGTGCCAGCAGCACAAACACCGGGGAGCTGTTTTTT
CASSTNTGELFF
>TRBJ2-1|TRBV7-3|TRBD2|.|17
TGTGCCAGCAGCCCCAGGACTAGCGGGGGCTCCTACAATGAGCAGTTCTTC
CASSPRTSGGSYNEQFF
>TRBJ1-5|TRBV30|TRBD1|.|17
TGTGCCTGGAGTCCCCGACAGGGGGCAAGTAGCAATCAGCCCCAGCATTTT
CAWSPRQGASSNQPQHF
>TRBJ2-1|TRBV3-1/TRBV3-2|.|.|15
TGTGCCAGCAGCCAAGGACCGGGGTACGTGAATGAGCAGTTCTTC
CASSQGPGYVNEQFF
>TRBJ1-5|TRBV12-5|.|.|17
TGTGCTAGTGGTTTAGAGGGAGTGGGAGAAGGCAATCAGCCCCAGCATTTT
CASGLEGVGEGNQPQHF
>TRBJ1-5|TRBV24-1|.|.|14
TGTGCCACCAGTGACAGAGGGAGCAATCAGCCCCAGCATTTT
CATSDRGSNQPQHF
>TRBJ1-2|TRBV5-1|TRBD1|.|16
TGCGCCAGCAGCGGTGCTGACAGGGGAGGAAACTATGGCTACACCTTC
CASSGADRGGNYGYTF
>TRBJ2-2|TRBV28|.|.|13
TGTGCCAGCAGTTTACTAATGCGAGGGGAGCTGTTTTTT
CASSLLMRGELFF